Below, 10 T cell receptor beta chains from the same sample are listed, as sequenced in a study of T cell repertoires in cytomegalovirus infection. TCRdb re-called the reads through MiXCR, storing one row per CDR3 protein. This table holds 230,000 or so distinct CDR3 sequences, 17% found once. Sample: CD8+ T cells from PBMCs. The receptor set was obtained from a human donor in good health (CMV status not recorded). Some clones in this sample may be carry-over from other donors' samples.

This clonotype came up many times. The rearrangement links TRBV28 to TRBJ1-1, with TRBD1 matching 7 bases. This CDR3 spans 14 amino acids. Germline trimming cut 4 bases from V and 5 bases from J; bases unmatched to any gene: 7. The germline V gene has CDR1 MDHEN and CDR2 SYDVKM. The CDR3 DNA reads as TGTGCCAGCAGTTCTTACAGGGGAAGGACTGAAGCTTTCTTT. Translated, it gives CASSSYRGRTEAFF.

This clonotype was detected a few times. The V call is TRBV29-1, the J call TRBJ2-1, with unresolved D. Deletions cut 7 bases from V and 5 bases from J, with 6 bases between. This CDR3 is built from 10 residues. CDR1 and CDR2 from the germline V gene are SQVTM and ANQGSEA. This CDR3 is CSAANNEQFF. DNA for the CDR3: TGCAGCGCGGCAAACAATGAGCAGTTCTTC.

This clonotype was found many times. The J gene is TRBJ2-3, the V gene TRBV7-6, with D perhaps matching TRBD1 (5 bases). The CDR3 loop spans 16 amino acids. Germline assignment: CDR1 SGHVS and CDR2 FNYEAQ. Trimming removed 5 bases at V and 3 bases at J, with 18 bases between. Here the CDR3 DNA reads TGTGCCAGCAGCCCCCGTTTTGGGGCCGATACAGATACGCAGTATTTT. Protein: CASSPRFGADTDTQYF.

This clonotype showed up many times. The rearrangement joins TRBV7-8 to TRBJ2-3; 12 bases fit TRBD2. The germline V gene encodes CDR1 SGHVS and CDR2 FQNEAQ. The trim removed 4 bases at V and 0 bases at J, leaving 2 bases unmatched. CDR3 size: 16 residues. As DNA, the CDR3 is TGTGCCAGCAGCTGGACTAGCGGGGCGAGCACAGATACGCAGTATTTT. Translation gives CASSWTSGASTDTQYF.

J is TRBJ1-1 and V is TRBV19; D unclear. The ends were cut back, 5 bases at V and 6 bases at J, with 10 bases in the middle. Germline lookup yields CDR1 LNHDA and CDR2 SQIVND (reference sequence). The CDR3 length is 12 residues. The CDR3 DNA reads TGTGCCAGTAGTCCCCGGGCCCCTGAAGCTTTCTTT. Amino acid sequence: CASSPRAPEAFF.

This clonotype was seen more than once but under ten times. The rearrangement uses TRBV4-1 and TRBJ1-5; D not resolved. The V gene's germline CDR1 is MGHRA and CDR2 YSYEKL. CDR3 size: 16 residues. The V and J ends lost 1 base and 6 bases respectively, with 16 bases between them. As DNA, the CDR3 is TGCGCCAGCAGCCAAGCCGGGAGGTTAGGGAGTCAGCCCCAGCATTTT. It is translated as CASSQAGRLGSQPQHF.

This clonotype was picked up a small number of times. The gene calls are TRBV28 and TRBJ2-7; the D is unclear. V was pared by 3 bases and J by 6 bases, with 12 bases between. There are 13 residues in the CDR3. Germline V CDR1 and CDR2: MDHEN, SYDVKM. CDR3 in amino acids: CASSFIVRREQYF. CDR3 in DNA: TGTGCCAGCAGTTTCATCGTCCGCCGCGAGCAGTACTTC.

This clonotype has just a few counts. The CDR3 DNA reads as TGTGCCAGCAGTATCGGACAAGCAAAAAATCAGCCCCAGCATTTT. It encodes CASSIGQAKNQPQHF. The chain carries TRBV28 and TRBJ1-5; weak D call: TRBD1 (5 bases). V shed 5 bases and J shed 4 bases, with 15 bases lying between them. Germline CDR1 is MDHEN and CDR2 is SYDVKM. The CDR3 has 15 residues.

This clonotype has a handful of counts. This rearrangement joins TRBV19 to TRBJ2-7; D possibly uses TRBD1 or TRBD2 (5 bases each). This CDR3 region has 12 residues. The V gene's germline CDR1 is LNHDA and CDR2 SQIVND (reference sequence). With 6 bases removed from V and 8 bases from J, the gap between germline ends came to 14 bases. The CDR3 spells CASRAGDLKQYF. For the CDR3, the DNA is TGTGCCAGTAGGGCTGGGGACCTAAAGCAGTACTTC.

This clonotype was counted at least ten times. The chain uses TRBV12-3 or TRBV12-4 and TRBJ1-2, with TRBD1 matching 8 bases. CDR3 length equals 13 residues. With 5 bases clipped from V and 6 bases from J, the junction kept 5 bases outside the gene matches. The CDR3 protein is CASSASDRDGYTF. The CDR3 region has the DNA TGTGCCAGCAGTGCATCGGACAGGGATGGCTACACCTTC.